The present TCR beta chain was sequenced within a study of blood T cell repertoires in COVID-19. Looked up from germline, CDR1 is SQVTM and CDR2 is ANQGSEA. The CDR3 is 13 residues long. J was trimmed by 8 bases and V by 7 bases; bases with no gene match: 9. Clones were read by immunoSEQ multiplex PCR, and TCRdb kept only the in-frame ones, dropping some. The table records 450,000 or so clones, around 90% of them present only once. The source is a man aged 18-30 years with COVID-19, enrolled during active disease. Sequencing was done on a sample of peripheral blood. The chain combines TRBV29-1 with TRBJ2-2, with TRBD2 matching 8 bases. The CDR3 loop is CSETGTSFGELFF. The CDR3 DNA is TGCAGCGAGACCGGGACTAGTTTTGGGGAGCTGTTTTTT.